This is a list of T cell receptor beta chains from one sample in a study of Graves' ophthalmopathy and Graves' hyperthyroidism. TCRdb reprocessed the multiplex PCR reads via MiXCR and lists one record per CDR3 protein. The top ten clones hold 11% of a sample with over a million distinct CDR3 sequences, approximately 35% of them seen once. The sequenced material came from peripheral blood or thyroid tissue (not recorded which). These receptor sequences come from an adult man with Graves' hyperthyroidism. Both conserved end residues are part of each CDR3. D genes are given only for firm matches. For some rows the clone size is stated as once, few or many, or as a class when expanded; others skip it.

D gene	V gene	J gene	clone size	CDR3 protein	CDR3 DNA
-	TRBV10-3	TRBJ2-7	many	CAISDRGDEQYF	TGTGCCATCAGTGATAGGGGTGACGAGCAGTACTTC
-	TRBV6-5	TRBJ1-1	many	CASSRVANTEAFF	TGTGCCAGCAGCCGCGTAGCAAACACTGAAGCTTTCTTT
TRBD1	TRBV29-1	TRBJ2-7	-	CSVPGTGDGEQYF	TGCAGCGTCCCCGGGACAGGGGATGGCGAGCAGTACTTC
-	TRBV27	TRBJ1-2	-	CAGPAGYGYTF	TGTGCCGGTCCAGCTGGCTATGGCTACACCTTC
-	TRBV7-9	TRBJ2-2	many	CASSSYRLDTGELFF	TGTGCCAGCAGTTCTTATAGACTCGACACCGGGGAGCTGTTTTTT
TRBD1	TRBV28	TRBJ1-2	-	CATDRGGLANYGYTF	TGTGCCACCGACAGGGGAGGACTAGCTAACTATGGCTACACCTTC
-	TRBV7-6	TRBJ1-1	-	CASSPAGQGLNTEAFF	TGTGCCAGCAGCCCCGCAGGGCAGGGTTTGAACACTGAAGCTTTCTTT
TRBD1	TRBV20-1	TRBJ2-5	-	CSDGTVGETQYF	TGCAGTGACGGGACAGTTGGGGAGACCCAGTACTTC
-	TRBV6-5	TRBJ1-5	many	CASSDTFGGNQPQHF	TGTGCCAGCAGTGACACCTTTGGGGGCAATCAGCCCCAGCATTTT
TRBD1	TRBV7-8	TRBJ1-6	few	CASSPRTGYNSPLHF	TGTGCCAGCAGTCCCCGGACAGGATATAACTCACCCCTCCACTTT
TRBD1	TRBV2	TRBJ1-4	-	CASRDIGTANEKLFF	TGTGCCAGCAGAGACATCGGGACAGCTAATGAAAAACTGTTTTTT
TRBD2	TRBV20-1	TRBJ2-5	-	CSARDTSGKETQYF	TGCAGTGCTAGAGATACTAGCGGGAAAGAGACCCAGTACTTC
-	TRBV5-1	TRBJ1-1	-	CASSSRGAGRNTEAFF	TGCGCCAGCAGCTCCCGAGGGGCTGGTCGGAACACTGAAGCTTTCTTT
-	TRBV5-1	TRBJ1-1	few	CASSLASEYTEAFF	TGCGCCAGCAGCTTGGCCTCGGAATACACTGAAGCTTTCTTT
-	TRBV7-9	TRBJ1-4	many	CASSRSGDDEKLFF	TGTGCCAGCAGCCGATCCGGGGACGATGAAAAACTGTTTTTT
-	TRBV14	TRBJ2-2	few	CASSPPGPDTGELFF	TGTGCCAGCAGCCCGCCAGGGCCGGACACCGGGGAGCTGTTTTTT
-	TRBV20-1	TRBJ1-1	-	CSARGGAEAFF	TGCAGTGCCAGAGGAGGCGCGGAGGCTTTCTTT
TRBD1	TRBV25-1	TRBJ1-6	few	CASSEAQGADSPLHF	TGTGCCAGCAGTGAAGCCCAGGGGGCAGACTCACCCCTCCACTTT
TRBD1	TRBV6-2/TRBV6-3	TRBJ2-5	few	CATNRGLQETQYF	TGTGCCACCAACAGGGGGCTACAAGAGACCCAGTACTTC
-	TRBV15	TRBJ1-5	many	CATSRGRELTPQHF	TGTGCCACCAGCAGAGGACGGGAGCTAACGCCCCAGCATTTT
TRBD1	TRBV11-3	TRBJ2-7	few	CASSRGSGTGNYEQYF	TGTGCCAGCAGCCGAGGGTCCGGGACAGGTAACTACGAGCAGTACTTC
TRBD1	TRBV5-1	TRBJ1-2	-	CASSGGQGPTNYGYTF	TGCGCCAGCAGCGGGGGACAGGGACCGACTAACTATGGCTACACCTTC
-	TRBV28	TRBJ2-7	few	CASSFYYEQYF	TGTGCCAGCAGTTTTTACTACGAGCAGTACTTC
-	TRBV6-6	TRBJ1-5	few	CASSSDQGWNQPQHF	TGTGCCAGCAGTTCTGACCAGGGTTGGAATCAGCCCCAGCATTTT
-	TRBV7-2	TRBJ2-2	many	CASSFGGSGELFF	TGTGCCAGCAGCTTCGGTGGATCCGGGGAGCTGTTTTTT
-	TRBV11-2	TRBJ2-5	many	CASSSHSIQGLQETQYF	TGTGCCAGCAGCTCCCACAGTATACAGGGCTTACAAGAGACCCAGTACTTC
-	TRBV28	TRBJ1-6	few	CASNADGLSPLHF	TGTGCCAGCAACGCTGACGGGCTTTCACCCCTCCACTTT
TRBD1	TRBV6-5	TRBJ1-2	many	CASRTGVDGYTF	TGTGCCAGCAGGACAGGGGTAGATGGCTACACCTTC
-	TRBV20-1	TRBJ1-1	many	CSARAPGGTEAFF	TGCAGTGCTAGAGCTCCGGGGGGCACTGAAGCTTTCTTT
-	TRBV15	TRBJ2-5	many	CATSRDILQETQYF	TGTGCCACCAGCAGAGATATTCTTCAAGAGACCCAGTACTTC
-	TRBV9	TRBJ2-5	-	CASSPTGVGLETQYF	TGTGCCAGCAGCCCAACCGGGGTAGGGCTTGAGACCCAGTACTTC
-	TRBV7-8	TRBJ1-2	many	CASSPDNYGYTF	TGTGCCAGCAGCCCGGACAACTATGGCTACACCTTC
-	TRBV30	TRBJ2-5	few	CAWTPVGETQYF	TGTGCCTGGACACCAGTGGGAGAGACCCAGTACTTC
TRBD1	TRBV29-1	TRBJ1-1	-	CSALGDRSNTEAFF	TGCAGCGCCCTTGGGGACAGATCGAACACTGAAGCTTTCTTT
TRBD2	TRBV10-2	TRBJ2-7	-	CASSAGLAGPTGEQYF	TGCGCCAGCAGTGCCGGACTAGCGGGACCCACTGGCGAGCAGTACTTC
-	TRBV7-8	TRBJ2-5	-	CASSAGTVAETQYF	TGTGCCAGCAGTGCGGGGACAGTGGCCGAGACCCAGTACTTC
TRBD1	TRBV12-3/TRBV12-4	TRBJ1-6	-	CASSLKVRGTGGHSPLHF	TGTGCCAGCAGTTTAAAAGTACGGGGGACAGGGGGTCATTCACCCCTCCACTTT
-	TRBV5-1	TRBJ1-1	-	CASSPRDSRAEAFF	TGCGCCAGCAGCCCACGGGACTCGAGGGCTGAAGCTTTCTTT
TRBD1	TRBV24-1	TRBJ2-3	-	CATRDRVVDTQYF	TGTGCCACCAGGGACAGGGTGGTAGATACGCAGTATTTT
TRBD1	TRBV20-1	TRBJ2-7	-	CSARGPGQGGFSYEQYF	TGCAGTGCTAGAGGCCCGGGACAGGGCGGATTCTCCTACGAGCAGTACTTC
-	TRBV19	TRBJ1-2	many	CASSLAPNYGYTF	TGTGCCAGTAGCCTAGCCCCTAACTATGGCTACACCTTC
-	TRBV24-1	TRBJ2-5	-	CATSDVGGKETQYF	TGTGCCACCAGTGATGTAGGGGGGAAGGAGACCCAGTACTTC